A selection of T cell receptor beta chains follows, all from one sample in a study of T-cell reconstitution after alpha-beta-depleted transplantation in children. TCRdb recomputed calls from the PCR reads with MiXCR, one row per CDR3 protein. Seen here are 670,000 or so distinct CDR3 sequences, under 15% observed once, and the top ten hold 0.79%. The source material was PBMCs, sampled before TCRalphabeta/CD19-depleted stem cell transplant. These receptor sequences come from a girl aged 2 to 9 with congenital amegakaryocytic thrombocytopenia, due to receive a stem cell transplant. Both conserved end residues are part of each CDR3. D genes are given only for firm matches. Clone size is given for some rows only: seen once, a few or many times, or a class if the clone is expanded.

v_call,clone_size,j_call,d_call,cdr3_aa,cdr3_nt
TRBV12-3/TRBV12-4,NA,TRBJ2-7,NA,CASSPLPLRDQGYEQYF,TGTGCCAGCAGTCCCCTACCCCTCAGGGACCAAGGGTACGAGCAGTACTTC
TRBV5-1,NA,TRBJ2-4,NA,CASSPQGSAKNIQYF,TGCGCCAGCAGCCCACAGGGATCCGCCAAAAACATTCAGTACTTC
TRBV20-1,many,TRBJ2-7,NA,CSAKFASGTYEQYF,TGCAGTGCTAAATTCGCTAGTGGGACCTACGAGCAGTACTTC
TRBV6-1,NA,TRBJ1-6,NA,CASRENSGRGISPLHF,TGTGCCAGCAGAGAAAATTCGGGACGTGGGATTTCACCCCTCCACTTT
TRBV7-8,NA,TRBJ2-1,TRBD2,CASSLSFRLAGNEQFF,TGTGCCAGCAGCTTAAGTTTTCGCCTAGCGGGCAATGAGCAGTTCTTC
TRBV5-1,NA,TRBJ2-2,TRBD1,CASDFGTGFFSYNTGELFF,TGCGCCAGCGACTTCGGGACAGGGTTTTTCAGCTACAACACCGGGGAGCTGTTTTTT
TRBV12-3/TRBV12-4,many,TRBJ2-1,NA,CASSLGLSDEQFF,TGTGCCAGCAGTTTGGGACTGTCGGATGAGCAGTTCTTC
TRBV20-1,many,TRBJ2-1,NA,CSANLFWKVSHRYNEQFF,TGCAGTGCTAATTTATTTTGGAAGGTCAGTCATCGGTACAATGAGCAGTTCTTC
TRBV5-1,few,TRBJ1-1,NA,CASSPREGWNTEAFF,TGCGCCAGCAGCCCCCGAGAGGGGTGGAACACTGAAGCTTTCTTT
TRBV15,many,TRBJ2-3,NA,CAISSSTDTQYF,TGTGCCATTAGCTCCAGCACAGATACGCAGTATTTT
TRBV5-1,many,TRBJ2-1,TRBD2,CASSGELAGNYNEQFF,TGCGCCAGCAGCGGTGAACTAGCGGGAAACTACAATGAGCAGTTCTTC
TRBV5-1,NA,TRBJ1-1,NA,CANSQGNTEAFF,TGCGCCAACAGCCAGGGAAACACTGAAGCTTTCTTT